This T cell receptor (beta chain) was observed in a study of blood T cell repertoires in COVID-19. Study summary: Specimens from acute and convalescent COVID-19 originated in the United States, Italy and Spain. T cells, B-cell-depleted T cells, or PBMCs provided the cDNA or gDNA that served as material.

The V gene's germline CDR1 is SEHNR and CDR2 FQNEAQ (reference sequence). Trimming removed 3 bases at V and 6 bases at J, with 12 bases between. The CDR3 loop spans 15 amino acids. Methods used by the authors: Using reference gene primer amplification, nucleated cell counts were estimated. Clones were sequenced by immunoSEQ multiplex PCR, and TCRdb holds only the in-frame ones, with some missing. The DNA gave D and trimming, while V, J and clone size come from that table. This sample carries some 210,000 clones, around nine tenths of them seen once, and the ten largest clones take more than 5.5%. Sample: peripheral blood. This chain links TRBV7-9 with TRBJ1-6, with D unclear. This sequence was found in a man between 60 and 75 years old who had recovered from COVID-19. CDR3 sequence (DNA): TGTGCCAGCAGCTTGGGCACAGAATTTAATTCACCCCTCCACTTT. Amino acids: CASSLGTEFNSPLHF.